The source of this TCR beta chain is a study of blood T cell repertoires in COVID-19. On the study more broadly: COVID-19 samples collected from the United States, Italy and Spain covered acute and convalescent phases. In each case, the material was cDNA or gDNA derived from T cells, B-cell-depleted T cells, or PBMCs.

Germline trimming cut 6 bases from V and 9 bases from J; bases unmatched to any gene: 14. The CDR3 covers 15 residues. Germline lookup yields CDR1 KGHSH and CDR2 LQKENI. Some clones are missing from TCRdb's copy, which holds only in-frame ones; the method was immunoSEQ multiplex PCR. The sample gives about 180,000 clones, approximately 85% of which show up once; under 3.5% is in the top ten. V and J are TRBV18 and TRBJ1-5; TRBD1 aligns across 7 bases. Sequencing was performed on peripheral blood. The clonotype originates from a man aged 55 to 70 with acute or convalescent COVID-19. DNA of the CDR3: TGTGCCAGCTCCCAGGGGACAGACCGGGTACGGCCCCAGCATTTT. It yields the protein CASSQGTDRVRPQHF.